This is a list of T cell receptor beta chains from one sample in a study of identical twins. TCRdb itself ran the 5' RACE reads through MiXCR, one entry per CDR3 protein. The data show about 480,000 distinct CDR3 sequences, 11% to 15% seen once. The sample was also reused in another study, on yellow fever vaccine responses in identical twins.

The sequenced sample was CD4+ T cells sorted from blood. The receptors come from a woman aged 18-29 years in good health. The CDR3 runs from the conserved cysteine through the conserved F or W. The D gene is left open where the match is weak. Clone size is shown for a subset of rows, as once, few, many or a class of expanded clone.

j_call,v_call,d_call,clone_size,cdr3_aa,cdr3_nt
TRBJ2-5,TRBV7-9,TRBD2,few,CASSFGGGYGETQYF,TGTGCCAGCAGCTTCGGCGGGGGGTACGGGGAGACCCAGTACTTC
TRBJ1-6,TRBV7-9,NA,NA,CASSSTPNSPLHF,TGTGCCAGCAGCTCCACCCCGAATTCACCCCTCCACTTT
TRBJ1-3,TRBV12-3/TRBV12-4,NA,NA,CASSPLAGNTIYF,TGTGCCAGCAGTCCTCTCGCTGGCAACACCATATATTTT
TRBJ2-3,TRBV3-1,NA,few,CASSQDWDTQYF,TGTGCCAGCAGCCAAGACTGGGATACGCAGTATTTT
TRBJ2-1,TRBV12-3/TRBV12-4,TRBD2,NA,CASSIQLAGGPWNEQFF,TGTGCCAGCAGTATCCAACTAGCGGGAGGGCCGTGGAATGAGCAGTTCTTC
TRBJ2-2,TRBV10-3,TRBD2,NA,CAISAAREGRTGELFF,TGTGCCATCAGTGCGGCGCGGGAGGGCCGGACCGGGGAGCTGTTTTTT
TRBJ2-3,TRBV28,TRBD2,NA,CASSFWTSGSTDTQYF,TGTGCCAGCAGTTTCTGGACTAGCGGGTCCACAGATACGCAGTATTTT
TRBJ2-3,TRBV7-9,NA,NA,CASSFGGSADTQYF,TGTGCCAGCAGCTTTGGTGGGAGCGCAGATACGCAGTATTTT
TRBJ2-7,TRBV9,NA,few,CASSVGGRMDEQYF,TGTGCCAGCAGCGTAGGAGGCAGGATGGACGAGCAGTACTTC
TRBJ2-1,TRBV11-2,TRBD1,few,CASSLGGQGRTYNEQFF,TGTGCCAGCAGCTTAGGGGGACAGGGGAGGACCTACAATGAGCAGTTCTTC
TRBJ2-3,TRBV18,NA,NA,CASSPGDTNTQYF,TGTGCCAGCTCACCTGGGGATACAAATACGCAGTATTTT
TRBJ2-1,TRBV7-2,TRBD2,few,CASSIQGTSNYNEQFF,TGTGCCAGCAGCATCCAAGGGACTAGCAACTACAATGAGCAGTTCTTC
TRBJ2-7,TRBV5-1,NA,few,CASSLGGTYSYEQYF,TGCGCCAGCAGCCTGGGTGGGACATACTCCTACGAGCAGTACTTC
TRBJ2-1,TRBV6-1,TRBD2,few,CASRSTSGVGNEQFF,TGTGCCAGCAGATCAACTAGCGGGGTGGGTAATGAGCAGTTCTTC
TRBJ2-7,TRBV3-1,NA,NA,CASSHRSHEQYF,TGTGCCAGCAGCCATCGATCCCACGAGCAGTACTTC
TRBJ2-1,TRBV28,TRBD2,few,CASSLAGRGFEQFF,TGTGCCAGCAGCTTAGCGGGTAGGGGTTTCGAGCAGTTCTTC
TRBJ1-1,TRBV10-3,TRBD1,few,CASRDREGIGTEAFF,TGTGCCAGCAGGGACAGGGAAGGGATTGGCACTGAAGCTTTCTTT
TRBJ1-5,TRBV12-3/TRBV12-4,NA,NA,CASTTLQGNQPQHF,TGTGCCAGCACAACGTTACAGGGTAATCAGCCCCAGCATTTT